This TCR beta chain was recovered during a study of blood T cell repertoires in COVID-19. Looking at the study overall: The United States, Italy and Spain supplied acute and convalescent COVID-19 samples. T cells, B-cell-depleted T cells, or PBMCs provided the cDNA or gDNA that served as material.

Seattle patients were enrolled while actively infected and followed longitudinally. Original handling: Amplification of reference gene primers was used by the study to estimate nucleated cell counts. Assay: immunoSEQ multiplex PCR; the TCRdb copy retains only in-frame clones and omits some. V, J and clone size reflect that table, while D and trimming were determined from the DNA. Of about 180,000 clones in the sample, over 75% are singletons; the top ten hold roughly 20%. The CDR3 sequence is 13 residues long. Trimming pared 10 bases from V and 3 bases from J, leaving 15 bases between. Germline CDR1 reads LNHDA; CDR2 reads SQIVND (reference sequence).

This sequence was found in a person between 65 and 79 years old with COVID-19, enrolled during active disease. The chain has TRBV19 and TRBJ1-2; D may be TRBD1 (5 bases). Source material: peripheral blood. Written as DNA, the CDR3 is TGTGCCACAGCGCGGCGGGGCGACTATGGCTACACCTTC. Translation: CATARRGDYGYTF.